Below are 14 T cell receptor beta chains sequenced from a single sample in a study of blood T cell repertoires in COVID-19. Assay: immunoSEQ multiplex PCR; the TCRdb copy retains only in-frame clones and omits some. The table has roughly 200,000 clones, 85% to 90% seen once. Source material: peripheral blood. All receptors derive from a man aged 40-49 years with active or convalescent COVID-19.

The chain combines TRBV18 with TRBJ2-3; perhaps TRBD1 as D (6 bases). The CDR3 length is 14 residues. The germline V gene encodes CDR1 KGHSH and CDR2 LQKENI. Trimming stripped 3 bases from V and 2 bases from J, with 9 bases between. CDR3 bases: TGTGCCAGCTCACCTAAGGGGGACACAGATACGCAGTATTTT. It codes for CASSPKGDTDTQYF.

In this sample, this clone turned up a few times. The chain employs TRBV12-3 or TRBV12-4 and TRBJ1-2, with D possibly being TRBD1 (5 bases). The CDR3 runs to 13 residues. The V and J ends lost 0 bases and 7 bases respectively, with 9 bases between them. This CDR3 is CASSLAPGGGYTF. The CDR3 DNA reads TGTGCCAGCAGTTTAGCGCCCGGGGGTGGCTACACCTTC.

V gene TRBV7-9 combines with J gene TRBJ2-7; a weak D match, TRBD1 (6 bases). CDR1 is SEHNR, CDR2 FQNEAQ, per germline (reference sequence). V lost 5 bases to trimming and J lost 3 bases, with 11 bases between them. The CDR3 length is 13 residues. CDR3 region: CASSPGQSYEQYF. The CDR3 nucleotides read TGTGCCAGCAGCCCAGGACAGAGCTACGAGCAGTACTTC.

The V gene is TRBV2, the J gene TRBJ1-5, with D perhaps TRBD1 (6 bases). This CDR3 is built from 15 residues. V gave up 8 bases and J gave up 3 bases, with 17 bases separating them. The germline V gene encodes CDR1 SNHLY and CDR2 FYNNEI. The CDR3 bases are TGTGCCAGCGGATCACAGGGTGGGCACAATCAGCCCCAGCATTTT. Encoded protein: CASGSQGGHNQPQHF.

V gene TRBV28 combines with J gene TRBJ1-1; unclear D gene. V lost 6 bases, J lost 0 bases, and 8 bases lay in between. CDR1 is MDHEN and CDR2 is SYDVKM in the germline V gene. The CDR3 covers 13 residues. CDR3 coding DNA: TGTGCCAGCAGGACGGGATTGAACACTGAAGCTTTCTTT. This encodes CASRTGLNTEAFF.

The V call is TRBV6-5, the J call TRBJ2-7; no clear D gene. This CDR3 is built from 14 residues. CDR1 is MNHEY and CDR2 is SVGAGI in the germline V gene. The V end lost 0 bases, the J end lost 6 bases, and 12 bases lay between the germline ends. The CDR3 here is CASSYSRFQTEQYF. The CDR3 bases are TGTGCCAGCAGTTACTCGCGGTTTCAGACCGAGCAGTACTTC.

The genes are TRBV7-9 and TRBJ1-6, with D tentatively TRBD1 (5 bases). The CDR3 runs 16 residues. The ends were cut back, 5 bases at V and 2 bases at J, with 13 bases in the middle. Germline CDR1 SEHNR, CDR2 FQNEAQ (reference sequence). CDR3 DNA: TGTGCCAGCAGCACCACACAGGTCCCCTATAATTCACCCCTCCACTTT. Protein product: CASSTTQVPYNSPLHF.

The gene calls are TRBV28 and TRBJ1-1, with D possibly being TRBD1 (6 bases). Looked up from germline, CDR1 is MDHEN and CDR2 is SYDVKM. This CDR3 region has 15 residues. Trimming pared 4 bases from V and 0 bases from J, leaving 12 bases between. The CDR3 loop is CASSSWTDMNTEAFF. The CDR3, as DNA: TGTGCCAGCAGTTCGTGGACAGATATGAACACTGAAGCTTTCTTT. The full variable domain, in which reference TRBV28 and TRBJ1-1 provide the parts outside the CDR3, is DVKVTQSSRYLVKRTGEKVFLECVQDMDHENMFWYRQDPGLGLRLIYFSYDVKMKEKGDIPEGYSVSREKKERFSLILESASTNQTSMYLCASSSWTDMNTEAFFGQGTRLTVV.

The chain employs TRBV27 and TRBJ2-5, with 10 nucleotides matching TRBD2. Germline trimming cut 0 bases from V and 2 bases from J; bases unmatched to any gene: 3. This CDR3 spans 16 amino acids. Germline V gene lookup returns CDR1 MNHEY and CDR2 SMNVEV (reference sequence). The CDR3 bases are TGTGCCAGCAGTTTATCGATACTAGCGGGGCAAGAGACCCAGTACTTC. Encoded protein: CASSLSILAGQETQYF.

The table lists this clone with a count of one. This chain joins TRBV6-5 and TRBJ1-5, with D hard to call. This CDR3 region has 13 residues. Trimming pared 5 bases from V and 7 bases from J, leaving 12 bases between. Germline CDR1 is MNHEY and CDR2 is SVGAGI. The CDR3 bases are TGTGCCAGCAGTACGCTGTCCCTACAGCCCCAGCATTTT. Protein product: CASSTLSLQPQHF.

The chain links TRBV7-2 to TRBJ2-2; no reliable D call. The CDR3 runs to 14 residues. Germline CDR1 and CDR2: SGHTA and FQGNSA. Trimming removed 2 bases at V and 7 bases at J, with 11 bases between. CDR3 in DNA: TGTGCCAGCAGCTTAAGCGATCTCGACGGGGAGCTGTTTTTT. Translation: CASSLSDLDGELFF.

The chain has TRBV2 and TRBJ1-3, with 8 bases that match TRBD1. Unmatched junction bases numbered 5, after V lost 11 bases and J lost 2 bases. This CDR3 has 13 amino acids. Germline V gene lookup returns CDR1 SNHLY and CDR2 FYNNEI. The chain's CDR3 is CAGQTGAGNTIYF. The DNA for the CDR3 is TGTGCCGGGCAGACAGGGGCTGGAAACACCATATATTTT.

The chain employs TRBV7-6 and TRBJ1-4; no clear D gene. The CDR3 extends over 14 amino acids. With 8 bases removed from V and 0 bases from J, the gap between germline ends came to 10 bases. CDR1 SGHVS and CDR2 FNYEAQ come from the germline V gene. The CDR3 sequence: CASGPSSTNEKLFF. The CDR3 nucleotides read TGTGCCAGCGGTCCTAGTTCAACTAATGAAAAACTGTTTTTT. Full variable domain (missing parts from reference TRBV7-6 and TRBJ1-4): GAGVSQSPRYKVTKRGQDVALRCDPISGHVSLYWYRQALGQGPEFLTYFNYEAQQDKSGLPNDRFSAERPEGSISTLTIQRTEQRDSAMYRCASGPSSTNEKLFFGSGTQLSVL.

This chain links TRBV2 with TRBJ1-2; 10 bases map to TRBD1. In germline, CDR1 is SNHLY, CDR2 FYNNEI. V dropped 6 bases and J dropped 8; count of bases not matched to a gene: 9. CDR3 length: 14 residues. CDR3 amino acids: CASRDGTGAEGYTF. The CDR3 nucleotides read TGTGCCAGCAGGGACGGGACAGGGGCGGAGGGCTACACCTTC.